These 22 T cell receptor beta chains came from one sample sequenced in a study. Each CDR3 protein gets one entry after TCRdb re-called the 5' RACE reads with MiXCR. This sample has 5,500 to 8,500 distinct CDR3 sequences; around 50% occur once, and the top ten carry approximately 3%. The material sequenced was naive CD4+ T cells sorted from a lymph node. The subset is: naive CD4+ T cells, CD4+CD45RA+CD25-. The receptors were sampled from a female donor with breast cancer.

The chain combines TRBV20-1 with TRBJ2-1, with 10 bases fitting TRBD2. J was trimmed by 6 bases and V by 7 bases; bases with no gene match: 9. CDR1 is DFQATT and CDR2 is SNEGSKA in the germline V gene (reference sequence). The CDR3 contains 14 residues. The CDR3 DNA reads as TGCAGTGGTCTAGCGGGGGTTGTTTTCAATGAGCAGTTCTTC. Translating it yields CSGLAGVVFNEQFF.

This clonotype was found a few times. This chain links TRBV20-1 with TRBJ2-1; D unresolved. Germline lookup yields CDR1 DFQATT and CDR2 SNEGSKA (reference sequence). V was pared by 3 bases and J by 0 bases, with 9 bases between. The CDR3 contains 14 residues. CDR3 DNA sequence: TGCAGTGCTAGTCCGCCGGGCTCCTACAATGAGCAGTTCTTC. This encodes CSASPPGSYNEQFF.

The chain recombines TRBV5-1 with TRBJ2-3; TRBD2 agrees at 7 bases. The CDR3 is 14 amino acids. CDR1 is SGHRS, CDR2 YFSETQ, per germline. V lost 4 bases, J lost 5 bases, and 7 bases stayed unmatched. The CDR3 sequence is CASSRGTTKDTQYF. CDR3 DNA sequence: TGCGCCAGCAGCCGAGGGACTACAAAAGATACGCAGTATTTT.

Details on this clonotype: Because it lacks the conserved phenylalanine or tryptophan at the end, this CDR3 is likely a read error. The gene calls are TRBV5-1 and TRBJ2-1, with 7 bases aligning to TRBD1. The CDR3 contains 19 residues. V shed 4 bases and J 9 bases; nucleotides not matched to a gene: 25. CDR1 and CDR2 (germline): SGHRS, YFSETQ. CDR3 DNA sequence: TGCGCCAGCAGCCCTGGTAGAGGGGGCGACCTTATTCGTGTATCTGAGCAGTTCGTC. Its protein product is CASSPGRGGDLIRVSEQFV.

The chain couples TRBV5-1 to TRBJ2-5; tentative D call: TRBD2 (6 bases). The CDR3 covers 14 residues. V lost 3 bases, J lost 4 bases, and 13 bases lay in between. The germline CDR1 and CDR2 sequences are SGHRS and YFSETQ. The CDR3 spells CASSSGAGGETQYF. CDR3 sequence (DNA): TGCGCCAGCAGCTCCGGCGCCGGGGGAGAGACCCAGTACTTC.

CDR3 sequence: CASNRAGGTGELFF. The CDR3 DNA reads as TGTGCCAGCAATAGGGCGGGTGGCACCGGGGAGCTGTTTTTT. The chain recombines TRBV27 with TRBJ2-2, with TRBD2 as a possible D gene (5 bases). Trimming removed 7 bases at V and 4 bases at J, with 13 bases between. Germline assignment: CDR1 MNHEY and CDR2 SMNVEV (reference sequence). The CDR3 runs 14 residues.

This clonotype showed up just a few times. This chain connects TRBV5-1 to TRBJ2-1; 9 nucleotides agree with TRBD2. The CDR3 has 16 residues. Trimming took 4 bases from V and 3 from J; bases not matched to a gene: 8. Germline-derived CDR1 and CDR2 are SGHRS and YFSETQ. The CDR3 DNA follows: TGCGCCAGCAGCCCAGGCGGGGGGGCCTTCTACAATGAGCAGTTCTTC. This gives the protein CASSPGGGAFYNEQFF.

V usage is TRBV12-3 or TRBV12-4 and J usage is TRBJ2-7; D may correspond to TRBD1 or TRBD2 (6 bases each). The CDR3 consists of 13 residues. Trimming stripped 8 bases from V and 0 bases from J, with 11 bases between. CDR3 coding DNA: TGTGCCAGCGCAAAGGGGGGCTCCTACGAGCAGTACTTC. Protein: CASAKGGSYEQYF.

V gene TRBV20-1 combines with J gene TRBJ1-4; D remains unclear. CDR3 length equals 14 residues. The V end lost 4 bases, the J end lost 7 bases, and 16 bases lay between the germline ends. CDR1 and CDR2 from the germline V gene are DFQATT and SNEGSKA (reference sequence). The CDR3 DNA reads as TGCAGTGCTATGGACCTAAATGATGGTGAAAAACTGTTTTTT. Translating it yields CSAMDLNDGEKLFF.

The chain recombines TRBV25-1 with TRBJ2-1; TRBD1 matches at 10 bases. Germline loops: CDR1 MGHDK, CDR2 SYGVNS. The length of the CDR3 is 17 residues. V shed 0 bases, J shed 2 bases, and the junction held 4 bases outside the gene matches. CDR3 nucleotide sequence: TGTGCCAGCAGTGAATATAGGGGGACAGGGGCCTACAATGAGCAGTTCTTC. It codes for CASSEYRGTGAYNEQFF.

CDR3 nucleotides: TGCAGTGCTCCTGGACTAGCGGGAGCCCTTGGCTCCTACAATGAGCAGTTCTTC. Encoded protein: CSAPGLAGALGSYNEQFF. The gene calls are TRBV20-1 and TRBJ2-1, with 13 bases fitting TRBD2. V lost 5 bases, J lost 0 bases, and 10 bases stayed unmatched. The CDR3 is 18 residues long. Germline V gene sequence: CDR1 DFQATT, CDR2 SNEGSKA (reference sequence).

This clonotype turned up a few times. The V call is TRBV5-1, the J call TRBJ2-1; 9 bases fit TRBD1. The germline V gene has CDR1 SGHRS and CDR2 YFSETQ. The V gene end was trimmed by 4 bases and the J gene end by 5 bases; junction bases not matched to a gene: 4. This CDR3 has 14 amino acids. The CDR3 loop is CASSVGQGNNEQFF. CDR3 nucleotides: TGCGCCAGCAGCGTGGGACAGGGAAACAATGAGCAGTTCTTC. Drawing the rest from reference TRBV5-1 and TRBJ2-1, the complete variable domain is KAGVTQTPRYLIKTRGQQVTLSCSPISGHRSVSWYQQTPGQGLQFLFEYFSETQRNKGNFPGRFSGRQFSNSRSEMNVSTLELGDSALYLCASSVGQGNNEQFFGPGTRLTVL.

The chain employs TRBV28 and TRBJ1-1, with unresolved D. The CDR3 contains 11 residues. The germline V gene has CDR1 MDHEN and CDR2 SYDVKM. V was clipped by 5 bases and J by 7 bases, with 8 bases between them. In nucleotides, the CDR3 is TGTGCCAGCAGTACCAGGTATGAAGCTTTCTTT. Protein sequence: CASSTRYEAFF.

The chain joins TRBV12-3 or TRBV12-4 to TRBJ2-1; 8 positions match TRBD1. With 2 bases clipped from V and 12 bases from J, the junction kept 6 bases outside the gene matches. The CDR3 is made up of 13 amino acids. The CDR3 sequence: CASSLRDRYVQFF. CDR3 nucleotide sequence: TGTGCCAGCAGTTTAAGGGACAGGTATGTGCAGTTCTTC.

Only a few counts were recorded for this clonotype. This CDR3 is CASSQESAGGINEQFF. DNA for the CDR3: TGCGCCAGCAGCCAAGAGTCCGCGGGAGGAATCAATGAGCAGTTCTTC. The chain employs TRBV4-1 and TRBJ2-1; 8 bases match TRBD2. Germline CDR1 MGHRA, CDR2 YSYEKL. CDR3 length: 16 amino acids. The V segment lost 0 bases and the J segment 6 bases; nucleotides outside the gene matches: 7.

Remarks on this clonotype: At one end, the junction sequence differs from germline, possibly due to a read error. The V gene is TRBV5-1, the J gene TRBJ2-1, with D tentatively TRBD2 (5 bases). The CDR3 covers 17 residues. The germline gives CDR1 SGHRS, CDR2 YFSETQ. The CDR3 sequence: CASSLASSSEVPNGQFF. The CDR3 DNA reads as TGCGCCAGCAGCTTGGCTTCTAGCTCAGAGGTTCCTAATGGGCAGTTCTTC.

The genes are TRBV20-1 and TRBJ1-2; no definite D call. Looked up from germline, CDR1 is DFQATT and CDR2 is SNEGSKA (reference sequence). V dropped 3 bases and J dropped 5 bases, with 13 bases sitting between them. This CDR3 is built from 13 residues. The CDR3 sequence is CSASGVTGYGYTF. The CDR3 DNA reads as TGCAGTGCTAGCGGAGTTACCGGGTATGGCTACACCTTC.

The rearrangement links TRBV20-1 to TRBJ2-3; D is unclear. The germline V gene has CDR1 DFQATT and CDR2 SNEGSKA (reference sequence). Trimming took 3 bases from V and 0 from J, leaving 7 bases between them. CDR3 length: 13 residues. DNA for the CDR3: TGCAGTGCTAGTCAAGCTAGCACAGATACGCAGTATTTT. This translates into CSASQASTDTQYF.

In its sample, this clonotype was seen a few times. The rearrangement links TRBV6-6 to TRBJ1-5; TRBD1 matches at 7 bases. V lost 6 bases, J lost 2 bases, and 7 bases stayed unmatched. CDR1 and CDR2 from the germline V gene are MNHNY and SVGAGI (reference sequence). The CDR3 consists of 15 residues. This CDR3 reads CASSTTGSRNQPQHF. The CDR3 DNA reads TGTGCCAGCAGCACGACAGGGTCTCGCAATCAGCCCCAGCATTTT.

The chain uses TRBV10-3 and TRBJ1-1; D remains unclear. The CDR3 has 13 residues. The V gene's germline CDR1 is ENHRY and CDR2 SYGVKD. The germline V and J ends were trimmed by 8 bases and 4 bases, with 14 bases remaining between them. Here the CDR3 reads CAIPQRVSTEAFF. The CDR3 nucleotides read TGTGCCATCCCCCAGCGGGTGAGCACTGAAGCTTTCTTT.

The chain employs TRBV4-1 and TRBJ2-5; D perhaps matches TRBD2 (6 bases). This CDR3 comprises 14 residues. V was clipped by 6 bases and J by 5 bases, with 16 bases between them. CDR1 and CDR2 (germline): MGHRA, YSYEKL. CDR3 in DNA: TGCGCCAGCAGTCACCCTAGAGGAGGGGAGACCCAGTACTTC. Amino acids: CASSHPRGGETQYF.

CDR3 nucleotides: TGCAGTGCTACCAGACTATCTGGAAACACCATATATTTT. Translating gives CSATRLSGNTIYF. The chain employs TRBV20-1 and TRBJ1-3; D ambiguous. CDR1 is DFQATT and CDR2 is SNEGSKA in the germline V gene (reference sequence). This CDR3 is built from 13 residues. V shed 4 bases and J shed 1 base, with 8 bases lying between them.